This TCR beta chain was sequenced in a study of blood T cell repertoires in COVID-19. Background on the study: Donors in the United States, Italy and Spain gave samples during acute or convalescent COVID-19. The cDNA or gDNA used as material had been derived from T cells, B-cell-depleted T cells, or PBMCs.

In the study's own analysis: Nucleated cell counts were estimated from reference gene primer amplification. Using immunoSEQ multiplex PCR, the repertoire was profiled, and TCRdb retains in-frame clones only, with some absent. V, J and clone size were drawn from that table, and D and trimming were deduced from the DNA. The sample consists of around 160,000 clones, 82% of them appearing once. A few counts support this clone. Trimming pared 4 bases from V and 4 bases from J, leaving 11 bases between. The CDR3 length is 14 residues. Germline V lookup: CDR1 LNHDA, CDR2 SQIVND (reference sequence). Material: peripheral blood. This receptor was taken from a human donor with acute or convalescent COVID-19. The donor label of this sample is uncertain. The chain employs TRBV19 and TRBJ1-5, with D perhaps TRBD1 (6 bases). This chain's CDR3 is CASSNRVKNQPQHF. As DNA, the CDR3 is TGTGCCAGTAGTAACAGGGTGAAGAATCAGCCCCAGCATTTT. Full variable domain (outside the CDR3, taken from reference TRBV19 and TRBJ1-5): DGGITQSPKYLFRKEGQNVTLSCEQNLNHDAMYWYRQDPGQGLRLIYYSQIVNDFQKGDIAEGYSVSREKKESFPLTVTSAQKNPTAFYLCASSNRVKNQPQHFGDGTRLSIL.